Listed here are 2 T cell receptor beta chains from one sample, sequenced in a study of blood T cell repertoires in COVID-19. Clones were read by immunoSEQ multiplex PCR, and TCRdb kept only the in-frame ones, dropping some. The sample consists of under 150,000 clones, around 82% of them appearing once. Sequenced: peripheral blood. The receptors originated from a woman aged 50 to 60 with acute or convalescent COVID-19.

This clone was counted a few times. This sequence joins TRBV28 and TRBJ1-1; 7 bases are a match to TRBD1. V shed 6 bases and J 5 bases; nucleotides not matched to a gene: 9. Germline V gene data show CDR1 as MDHEN and CDR2 as SYDVKM. The CDR3 contains 14 residues. The CDR3 region has the DNA TGTGCCAGCAGGGAAAACAGGGGTCGGACTGAAGCTTTCTTT. This sequence encodes CASRENRGRTEAFF.

The rearrangement joins TRBV11-2 to TRBJ2-3; D is possibly TRBD2 (6 bases). The CDR3 runs 14 residues. The ends were cut back, 1 base at V and 4 bases at J, with 9 bases in the middle. From germline, CDR1 is SGHAT and CDR2 FQNNGV. CDR3 DNA: TGTGCCAGCAGCTTAGGAGGGACTCCAGATACGCAGTATTTT. It encodes CASSLGGTPDTQYF.